This T cell receptor beta chain was sequenced in a study of identical twins. Study-level points and caveats: Out-of-frame alpha sequences common to twins exhibited an excess of low generation probability.

There are many counts of this clonotype. The antigen is undetermined. TCRdb independently ran MiXCR on the 5' RACE reads; one entry per CDR3 protein. The sample consists of around 670,000 distinct CDR3 sequences, approximately 6% of them appearing once. The sequence derives from a man aged 18 to 30 in good health. Specimen: naive T cells sorted from blood.

CDR3 nucleotides: TGTGCCAGCAGTTTCATAGCGGGAGGAGAGACCCAGTACTTC. Translating gives CASSFIAGGETQYF. The genes are TRBV12-3 or TRBV12-4 and TRBJ2-5, with 10 bases lining up with TRBD2. CDR3 length: 14 amino acids. Losses at the gene ends were 3 bases for V and 4 bases for J; bases not matched to a gene: 2.